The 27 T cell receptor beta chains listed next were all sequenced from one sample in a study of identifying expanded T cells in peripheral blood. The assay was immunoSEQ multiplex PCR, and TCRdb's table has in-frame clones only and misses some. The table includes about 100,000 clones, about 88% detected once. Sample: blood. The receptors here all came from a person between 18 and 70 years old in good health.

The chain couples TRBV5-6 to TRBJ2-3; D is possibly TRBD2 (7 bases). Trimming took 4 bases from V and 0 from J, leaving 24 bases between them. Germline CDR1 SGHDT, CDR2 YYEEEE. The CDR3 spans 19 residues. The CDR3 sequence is CASSLSPVVGGRSTDTQYF. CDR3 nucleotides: TGTGCCAGCAGCCTCTCACCTGTGGTCGGGGGGCGGAGCACAGATACGCAGTATTTT.

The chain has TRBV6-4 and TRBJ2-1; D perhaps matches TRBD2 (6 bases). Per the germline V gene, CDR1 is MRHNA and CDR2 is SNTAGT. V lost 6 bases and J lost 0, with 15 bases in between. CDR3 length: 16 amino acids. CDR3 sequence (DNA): TGTGCCAGCAGCGACGGGGGTACGAGCTCCTACAATGAGCAGTTCTTC. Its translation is CASSDGGTSSYNEQFF.

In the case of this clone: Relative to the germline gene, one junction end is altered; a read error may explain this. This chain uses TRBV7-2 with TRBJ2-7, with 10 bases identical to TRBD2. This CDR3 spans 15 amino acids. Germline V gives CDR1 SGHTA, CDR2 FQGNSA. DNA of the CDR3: TGTGCCAGCAGCTTAGGAGGTAGCGGGGGGTCCCGGGCGCACTTC. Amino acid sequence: CASSLGGSGGSRAHF.

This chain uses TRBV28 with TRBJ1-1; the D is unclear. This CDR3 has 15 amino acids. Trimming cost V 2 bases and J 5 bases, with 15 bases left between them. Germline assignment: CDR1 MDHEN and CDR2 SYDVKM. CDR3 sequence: CASSLIWEMWTEAFF. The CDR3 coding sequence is TGTGCCAGCAGTTTAATTTGGGAAATGTGGACTGAAGCTTTCTTT.

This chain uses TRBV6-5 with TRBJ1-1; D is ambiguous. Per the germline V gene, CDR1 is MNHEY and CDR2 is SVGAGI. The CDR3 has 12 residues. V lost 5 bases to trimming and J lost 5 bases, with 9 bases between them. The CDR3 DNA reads TGTGCCAGCAGTCCCGACACTACTGAAGCTTTCTTT. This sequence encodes CASSPDTTEAFF.

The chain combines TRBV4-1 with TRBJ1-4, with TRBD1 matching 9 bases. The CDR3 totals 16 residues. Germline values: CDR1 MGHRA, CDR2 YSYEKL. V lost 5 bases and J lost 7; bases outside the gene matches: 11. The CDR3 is CASSSHRGQDGEKLFF. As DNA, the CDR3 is TGCGCCAGCAGCTCCCACAGGGGGCAAGACGGTGAAAAACTGTTTTTT.

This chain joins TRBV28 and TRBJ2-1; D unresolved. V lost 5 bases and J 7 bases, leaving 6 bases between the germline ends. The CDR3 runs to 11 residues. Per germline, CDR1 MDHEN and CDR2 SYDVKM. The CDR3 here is CASSGENEQFF. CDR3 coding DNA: TGTGCCAGCAGTGGGGAAAATGAGCAGTTCTTC.

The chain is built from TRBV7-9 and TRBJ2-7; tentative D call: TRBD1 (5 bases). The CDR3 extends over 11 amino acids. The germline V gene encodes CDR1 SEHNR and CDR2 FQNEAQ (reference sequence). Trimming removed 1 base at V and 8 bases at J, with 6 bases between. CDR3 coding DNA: TGTGCCAGCAGCTTAGAGGGGAAGCAGTACTTC. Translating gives CASSLEGKQYF.

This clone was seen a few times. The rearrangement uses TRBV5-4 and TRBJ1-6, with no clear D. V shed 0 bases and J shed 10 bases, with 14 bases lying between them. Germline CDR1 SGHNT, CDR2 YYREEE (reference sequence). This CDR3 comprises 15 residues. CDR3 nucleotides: TGTGCCAGCAGCTTGGAGTCGGAACTCAGATCACCCCTCCACTTT. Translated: CASSLESELRSPLHF.

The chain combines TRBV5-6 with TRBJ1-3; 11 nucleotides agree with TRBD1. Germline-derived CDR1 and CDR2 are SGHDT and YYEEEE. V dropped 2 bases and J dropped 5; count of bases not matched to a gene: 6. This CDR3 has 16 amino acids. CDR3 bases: TGTGCCAGCAGCTTCCTGGACAGGGGGCTAAGAAACACCATATATTTT. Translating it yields CASSFLDRGLRNTIYF.

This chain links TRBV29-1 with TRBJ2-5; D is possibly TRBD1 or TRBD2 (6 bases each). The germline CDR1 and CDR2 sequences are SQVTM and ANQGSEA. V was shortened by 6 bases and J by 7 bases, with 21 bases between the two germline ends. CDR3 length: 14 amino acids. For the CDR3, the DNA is TGCAGCGTGGGCGGGACACGGATTGCGGGGACCCAGTACTTC. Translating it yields CSVGGTRIAGTQYF.

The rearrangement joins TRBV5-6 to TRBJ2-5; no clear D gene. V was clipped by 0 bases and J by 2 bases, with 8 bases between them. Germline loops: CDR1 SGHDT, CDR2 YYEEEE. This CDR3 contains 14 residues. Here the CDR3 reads CASSLVATQETQYF. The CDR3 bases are TGTGCCAGCAGCTTGGTTGCCACGCAAGAGACCCAGTACTTC.

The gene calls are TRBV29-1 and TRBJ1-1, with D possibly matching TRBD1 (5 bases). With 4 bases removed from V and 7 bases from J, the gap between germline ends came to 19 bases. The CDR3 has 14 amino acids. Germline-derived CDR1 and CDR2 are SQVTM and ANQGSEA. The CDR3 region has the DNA TGCAGCGTTGTGGGAGGGGAAGTAGGAGTTGAAGCTTTCTTT. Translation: CSVVGGEVGVEAFF.

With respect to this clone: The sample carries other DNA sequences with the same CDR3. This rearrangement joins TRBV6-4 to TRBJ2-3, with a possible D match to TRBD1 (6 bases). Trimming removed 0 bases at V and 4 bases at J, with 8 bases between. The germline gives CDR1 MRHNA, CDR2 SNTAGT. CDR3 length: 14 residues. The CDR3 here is CASSDSGGADTQYF. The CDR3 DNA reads TGTGCCAGCAGTGACTCTGGGGGCGCAGATACGCAGTATTTT.

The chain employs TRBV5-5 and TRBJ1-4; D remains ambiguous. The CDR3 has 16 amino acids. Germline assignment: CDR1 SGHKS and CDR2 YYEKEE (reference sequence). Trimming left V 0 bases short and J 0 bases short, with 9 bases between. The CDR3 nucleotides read TGTGCCAGCAGCTTGGTTGGAATTGCAACTAATGAAAAACTGTTTTTT. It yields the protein CASSLVGIATNEKLFF.

This chain's CDR3 is CAWRGQGEGGEQFF. In DNA form, the CDR3 reads TGTGCCTGGAGGGGACAGGGGGAAGGAGGTGAGCAGTTCTTC. The chain has TRBV30 and TRBJ2-1; 11 nucleotides align to TRBD1. Per the germline V gene, CDR1 is GTSNPN and CDR2 is SVGIG (reference sequence). The CDR3 length is 14 residues. With V trimmed by 3 bases and J by 9 bases, 7 bases remained unmatched.

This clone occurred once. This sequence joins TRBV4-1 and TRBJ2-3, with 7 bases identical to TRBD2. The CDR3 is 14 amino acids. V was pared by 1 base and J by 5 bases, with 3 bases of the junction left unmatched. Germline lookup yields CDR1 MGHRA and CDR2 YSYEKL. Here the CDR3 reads CASSQGGRVDTQYF. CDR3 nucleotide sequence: TGCGCCAGCAGCCAAGGAGGGAGGGTAGATACGCAGTATTTT.

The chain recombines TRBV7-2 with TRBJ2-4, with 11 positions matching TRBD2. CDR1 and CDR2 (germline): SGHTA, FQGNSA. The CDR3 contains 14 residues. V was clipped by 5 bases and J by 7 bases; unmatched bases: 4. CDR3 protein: CASSPGLAENIQYF. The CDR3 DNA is TGTGCCAGCAGCCCGGGACTAGCGGAGAACATTCAGTACTTC.

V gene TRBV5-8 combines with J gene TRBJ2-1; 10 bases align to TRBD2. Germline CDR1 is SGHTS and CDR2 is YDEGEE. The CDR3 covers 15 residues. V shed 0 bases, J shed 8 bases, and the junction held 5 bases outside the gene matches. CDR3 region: CASSLEVAGGHEQFF. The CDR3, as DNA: TGTGCCAGCAGCTTGGAGGTAGCGGGAGGCCATGAGCAGTTCTTC.

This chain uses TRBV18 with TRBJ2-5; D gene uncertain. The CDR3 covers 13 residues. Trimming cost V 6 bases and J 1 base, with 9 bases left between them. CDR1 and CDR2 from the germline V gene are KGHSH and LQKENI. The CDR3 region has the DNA TGTGCCAGCTCCCCCGAGTCCCAAGAGACCCAGTACTTC. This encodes CASSPESQETQYF.

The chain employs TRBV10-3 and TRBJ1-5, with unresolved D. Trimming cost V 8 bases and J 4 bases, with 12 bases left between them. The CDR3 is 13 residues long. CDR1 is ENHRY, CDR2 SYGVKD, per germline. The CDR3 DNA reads TGTGCCATCGGCGGCTCAGTTAATCAGCCCCAGCATTTT. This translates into CAIGGSVNQPQHF.

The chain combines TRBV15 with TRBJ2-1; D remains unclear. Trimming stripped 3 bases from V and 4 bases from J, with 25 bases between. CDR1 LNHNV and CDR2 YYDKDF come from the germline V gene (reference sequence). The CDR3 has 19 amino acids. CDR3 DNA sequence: TGTGCCACCAGCAGCATATATGACACCCACCCTTCTTCTTACAATGAGCAGTTCTTC. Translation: CATSSIYDTHPSSYNEQFF. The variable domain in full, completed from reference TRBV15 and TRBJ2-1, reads DAMVIQNPRYQVTQFGKPVTLSCSQTLNHNVMYWYQQKSSQAPKLLFHYYDKDFNNEADTPDNFQSRRPNTSFCFLDIRSPGLGDTAMYLCATSSIYDTHPSSYNEQFFGPGTRLTVL.

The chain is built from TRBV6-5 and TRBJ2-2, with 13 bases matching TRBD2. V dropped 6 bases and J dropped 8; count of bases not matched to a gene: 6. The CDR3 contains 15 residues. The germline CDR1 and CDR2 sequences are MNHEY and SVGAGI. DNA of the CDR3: TGTGCCAGCAGCACCATGACTAGCGGGAGGGGGGAGCTGTTTTTT. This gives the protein CASSTMTSGRGELFF.

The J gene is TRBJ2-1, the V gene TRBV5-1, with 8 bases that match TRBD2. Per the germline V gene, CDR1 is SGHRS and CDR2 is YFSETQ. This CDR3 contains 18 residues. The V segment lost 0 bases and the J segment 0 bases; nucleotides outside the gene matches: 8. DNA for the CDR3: TGCGCCAGCAGCTTGGCGGGAGGGCCAACTTACTCCTACAATGAGCAGTTCTTC. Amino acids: CASSLAGGPTYSYNEQFF.

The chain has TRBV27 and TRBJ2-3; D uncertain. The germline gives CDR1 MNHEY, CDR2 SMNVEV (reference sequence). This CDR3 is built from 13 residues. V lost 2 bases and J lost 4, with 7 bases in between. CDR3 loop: CASSLGRADTQYF. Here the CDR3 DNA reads TGTGCCAGCAGTTTAGGCCGGGCAGATACGCAGTATTTT.

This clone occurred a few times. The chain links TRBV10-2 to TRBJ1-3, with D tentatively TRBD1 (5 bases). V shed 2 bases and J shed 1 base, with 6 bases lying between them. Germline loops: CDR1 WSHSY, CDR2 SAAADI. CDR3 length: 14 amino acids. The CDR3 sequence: CASSEGQSGNTIYF. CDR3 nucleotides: TGCGCCAGCAGTGAGGGACAATCTGGAAACACCATATATTTT.

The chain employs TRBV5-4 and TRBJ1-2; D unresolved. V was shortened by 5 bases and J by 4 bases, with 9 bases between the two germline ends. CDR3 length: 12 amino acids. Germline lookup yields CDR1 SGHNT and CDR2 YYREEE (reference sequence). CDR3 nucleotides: TGTGCCAGCAGTATTCCACCCTATGGCTACACCTTC. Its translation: CASSIPPYGYTF.